The rows below give T cell receptor beta chains drawn from one sample of a study of identical twins. TCRdb reprocessed the 5' RACE reads via MiXCR and lists one record per CDR3 protein. The sample holds 250,000 or so distinct CDR3 sequences, about 7.3% seen once. The same specimen was also included in a second study, on yellow fever vaccine responses in identical twins.

The specimen was memory (CD45RO+) T cells sorted from blood. Receptors originate from a woman under 30 in good health. Both conserved end residues are part of each CDR3. The D gene is left open where the match is weak. Where a row states a size, it is once, few, many or the class of an expanded clone; other rows omit it.

d_call: TRBD1; j_call: TRBJ2-1; v_call: TRBV20-1; clone_size: NA; cdr3_nt: TGCAGTGCCCAGACCGGGACAGTTTCCTACAATGAGCAGTTCTTC; cdr3_aa: CSAQTGTVSYNEQFF
d_call: NA; j_call: TRBJ1-5; v_call: TRBV25-1; clone_size: many; cdr3_nt: TGTGCCAGCGGGCCGAAGGGCCGGAATCAGCCCCAGCATTTT; cdr3_aa: CASGPKGRNQPQHF
d_call: TRBD2; j_call: TRBJ2-3; v_call: TRBV5-1; clone_size: NA; cdr3_nt: TGCGCCAGCAGGTATAGCGGGGGGGCCACAGATACGCAGTATTTT; cdr3_aa: CASRYSGGATDTQYF
d_call: NA; j_call: TRBJ2-1; v_call: TRBV4-1; clone_size: many; cdr3_nt: TGCGCCAGCAGCCAAACCCTTCGGGGGGAGCAGTTCTTC; cdr3_aa: CASSQTLRGEQFF
d_call: NA; j_call: TRBJ1-1; v_call: TRBV5-1; clone_size: NA; cdr3_nt: TGCGCCAGCAGCTTGGGCATACTTTCGAACACTGAAGCTTTCTTT; cdr3_aa: CASSLGILSNTEAFF
d_call: NA; j_call: TRBJ2-7; v_call: TRBV7-9; clone_size: many; cdr3_nt: TGTGCCAGCAGTTTAGTCTCCTACGAGCAGTACTTC; cdr3_aa: CASSLVSYEQYF
d_call: NA; j_call: TRBJ1-5; v_call: TRBV20-1; clone_size: few; cdr3_nt: TGCAGTGCCAAATCGACTAGCAATCAGCCCCAGCATTTT; cdr3_aa: CSAKSTSNQPQHF
d_call: NA; j_call: TRBJ1-1; v_call: TRBV3-1; clone_size: many; cdr3_nt: TGTGCCAGCAGCCAAGCCCGCACTGAAGCTTTCTTT; cdr3_aa: CASSQARTEAFF
d_call: TRBD1; j_call: TRBJ1-2; v_call: TRBV29-1; clone_size: few; cdr3_nt: TGCAGCGCTGGCCCACTGGGGGCAGGGGGCGTCCGATCCTATGGCTACACCTTC; cdr3_aa: CSAGPLGAGGVRSYGYTF
d_call: TRBD1; j_call: TRBJ1-2; v_call: TRBV5-1; clone_size: NA; cdr3_nt: TGCGCCAGCAGCACCGGACAGGGGTCGGGTTCCGATGGCTACACCTTC; cdr3_aa: CASSTGQGSGSDGYTF
d_call: NA; j_call: TRBJ2-1; v_call: TRBV11-2; clone_size: many; cdr3_nt: TGTGCCAGCAGTCGAGGACTGCCGAATGAGCAGTTCTTC; cdr3_aa: CASSRGLPNEQFF
d_call: NA; j_call: TRBJ2-1; v_call: TRBV4-2; clone_size: many; cdr3_nt: TGTGCCAGCAGCCAAGACGCCTCACCAAGCTCCTACAATGAGCAGTTCTTC; cdr3_aa: CASSQDASPSSYNEQFF
d_call: NA; j_call: TRBJ2-5; v_call: TRBV28; clone_size: NA; cdr3_nt: TGTGCCAGCAGTCCGCAGACAGGAAGGGCCCAGTACTTC; cdr3_aa: CASSPQTGRAQYF
d_call: NA; j_call: TRBJ2-1; v_call: TRBV10-3; clone_size: few; cdr3_nt: TGTGCCATCAGTGATGCAGGTGGGGGACCTCGCAATGAGCAGTTCTTC; cdr3_aa: CAISDAGGGPRNEQFF
d_call: TRBD2; j_call: TRBJ2-5; v_call: TRBV7-9; clone_size: NA; cdr3_nt: TGTGCCAGCAGCTGGGGGACTAGCGTAAAGACCCAGTACTTC; cdr3_aa: CASSWGTSVKTQYF
d_call: NA; j_call: TRBJ2-4; v_call: TRBV20-1; clone_size: NA; cdr3_nt: TGCAGTGCTAGAGTCGGAGGGAAAAACATTCAGTACTTC; cdr3_aa: CSARVGGKNIQYF
d_call: TRBD2; j_call: TRBJ2-1; v_call: TRBV20-1; clone_size: NA; cdr3_nt: TGCAGTGCAAGCTACCCGGGACTAGCGGGAGGAGAGCAGTTCTTC; cdr3_aa: CSASYPGLAGGEQFF
d_call: TRBD2; j_call: TRBJ2-3; v_call: TRBV7-9; clone_size: NA; cdr3_nt: TGTGCCAGCAGGAGAGGGACTAGCGAAATAGATACGCAGTATTTT; cdr3_aa: CASRRGTSEIDTQYF
d_call: NA; j_call: TRBJ2-1; v_call: TRBV5-1; clone_size: many; cdr3_nt: TGCGCCAGCAGCTTGGCCCTGGGGGGCGCCTACAATGAGCAGTTCTTC; cdr3_aa: CASSLALGGAYNEQFF
d_call: NA; j_call: TRBJ1-3; v_call: TRBV6-1; clone_size: few; cdr3_nt: TGTGCCAGCTTTGGGAGGGGAAGAAGCGGAAACACCATATATTTT; cdr3_aa: CASFGRGRSGNTIYF
d_call: TRBD1; j_call: TRBJ1-2; v_call: TRBV12-3/TRBV12-4; clone_size: many; cdr3_nt: TGTGCCAGCAGCCGGACAGGGTTCGGGACTGGATTC; cdr3_aa: CASSRTGFGTGF
d_call: TRBD2; j_call: TRBJ2-1; v_call: TRBV7-7; clone_size: NA; cdr3_nt: TGTGCCAGCAGCTACGGACTAGCAGAGAACAATGAGCAGTTCTTC; cdr3_aa: CASSYGLAENNEQFF
d_call: NA; j_call: TRBJ1-1; v_call: TRBV18; clone_size: few; cdr3_nt: TGTGCCAGCTCAGGGAAGATGGGGTCCACTGAAGCTTTCTTT; cdr3_aa: CASSGKMGSTEAFF
d_call: TRBD1; j_call: TRBJ2-7; v_call: TRBV5-1; clone_size: NA; cdr3_nt: TGCGCCAGCAGTGGACAGGGTATTCACGAGCAGTACTTC; cdr3_aa: CASSGQGIHEQYF
d_call: TRBD2; j_call: TRBJ2-1; v_call: TRBV7-2; clone_size: many; cdr3_nt: TGTGCCAGCAGCTCAAGGGTAATAGCGGGGGGGAATGAGCAGTTCTTC; cdr3_aa: CASSSRVIAGGNEQFF
d_call: TRBD1; j_call: TRBJ1-5; v_call: TRBV10-3; clone_size: many; cdr3_nt: TGTGCCATCAGGGACAGGGATAGCAATCAGCCCCAGCATTTT; cdr3_aa: CAIRDRDSNQPQHF
d_call: NA; j_call: TRBJ2-3; v_call: TRBV27; clone_size: many; cdr3_nt: TGTGCCAGCAGATTAAGTCCAGATACGCAGTATTTT; cdr3_aa: CASRLSPDTQYF
d_call: TRBD2; j_call: TRBJ2-3; v_call: TRBV12-3/TRBV12-4; clone_size: NA; cdr3_nt: TGTGCCAGCAGGAGGGTGACTTCTAGCGGGGAAATCACAGATACGCAGTATTTT; cdr3_aa: CASRRVTSSGEITDTQYF
d_call: NA; j_call: TRBJ1-5; v_call: TRBV6-5; clone_size: NA; cdr3_nt: TGTGCCAGCAGTTATGGGGGGGGGGTGAGCAATCAGCCCCAGCATTTT; cdr3_aa: CASSYGGGVSNQPQHF
d_call: NA; j_call: TRBJ1-1; v_call: TRBV12-3/TRBV12-4; clone_size: many; cdr3_nt: TGTGCCAGCCGCAGGGGCACTGAAGCTTTCTTT; cdr3_aa: CASRRGTEAFF
d_call: TRBD2; j_call: TRBJ2-3; v_call: TRBV12-3/TRBV12-4; clone_size: few; cdr3_nt: TGTGCCAGCAGGCGGACTAGCGGGAGGACAGATACGCAGTATTTT; cdr3_aa: CASRRTSGRTDTQYF
d_call: NA; j_call: TRBJ2-3; v_call: TRBV20-1; clone_size: many; cdr3_nt: TGCAGTGCTGTACAGGGTAGTCAAGGCACAGATACGCAGTATTTT; cdr3_aa: CSAVQGSQGTDTQYF
d_call: TRBD2; j_call: TRBJ2-7; v_call: TRBV12-3/TRBV12-4; clone_size: many; cdr3_nt: TGTGCCAGCAGTCCATCGGGACTAGTCGAGCAGTACTTC; cdr3_aa: CASSPSGLVEQYF
d_call: NA; j_call: TRBJ2-7; v_call: TRBV27; clone_size: many; cdr3_nt: TGTGCCAGCAGCTCATGGAGGCAGGGGCAAGAGCAGTACTTC; cdr3_aa: CASSSWRQGQEQYF
d_call: TRBD2; j_call: TRBJ2-6; v_call: TRBV20-1; clone_size: NA; cdr3_nt: TGCAGTGCAAGGACTAGCGGCTCTGGGGCCAACGTCCTGACTTTC; cdr3_aa: CSARTSGSGANVLTF
d_call: TRBD1; j_call: TRBJ1-6; v_call: TRBV18; clone_size: few; cdr3_nt: TGTGCCAGCTCAAAGGGGGCTAATTCACCCCTCCACTTT; cdr3_aa: CASSKGANSPLHF
d_call: NA; j_call: TRBJ2-4; v_call: TRBV5-1; clone_size: NA; cdr3_nt: TGCGCCAGCAGCGAGGGTCCCGGCGGAGCCAAAAACATTCAGTACTTC; cdr3_aa: CASSEGPGGAKNIQYF